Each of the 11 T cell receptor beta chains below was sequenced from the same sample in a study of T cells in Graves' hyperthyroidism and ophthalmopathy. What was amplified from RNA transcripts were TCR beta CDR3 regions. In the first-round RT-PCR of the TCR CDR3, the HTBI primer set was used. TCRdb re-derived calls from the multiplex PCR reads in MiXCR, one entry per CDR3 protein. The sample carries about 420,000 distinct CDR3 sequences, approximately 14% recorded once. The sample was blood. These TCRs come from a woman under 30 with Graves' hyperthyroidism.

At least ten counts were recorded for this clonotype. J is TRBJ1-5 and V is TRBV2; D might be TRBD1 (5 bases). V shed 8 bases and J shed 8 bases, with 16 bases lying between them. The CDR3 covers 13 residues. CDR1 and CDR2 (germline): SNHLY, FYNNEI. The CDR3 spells CASLWSGVEPQHF. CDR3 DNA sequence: TGTGCCAGCCTCTGGTCGGGGGTCGAGCCCCAGCATTTT.

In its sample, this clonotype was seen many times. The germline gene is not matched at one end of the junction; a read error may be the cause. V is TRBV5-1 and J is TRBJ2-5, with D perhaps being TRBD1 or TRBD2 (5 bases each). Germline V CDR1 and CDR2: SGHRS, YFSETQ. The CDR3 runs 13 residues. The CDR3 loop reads CASSPGPQETQYF. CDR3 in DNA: TGTGCCAGCAGCCCGGGACCACAAGAGACCCAGTACTTC.

In DNA, the CDR3 is TGTGCCAGCAGCTCCCCGGGACAGGGCCCTTTCTACGAGCAGTACTTC. It yields the protein CASSSPGQGPFYEQYF. This sequence joins TRBV11-2 and TRBJ2-7, with 9 nucleotides matching TRBD1. Per the germline V gene, CDR1 is SGHAT and CDR2 is FQNNGV. The CDR3 is 16 amino acids. With V trimmed by 4 bases and J by 3 bases, 10 bases remained unmatched.

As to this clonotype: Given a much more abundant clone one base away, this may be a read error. CDR3 region: CASGVALSHYTGELFF. Here the CDR3 DNA reads TGTGCCAGCGGCGTAGCCCTATCTCACTACACCGGGGAGCTGTTTTTT. This chain joins TRBV9 and TRBJ2-2; D is unclear. The CDR3 spans 16 residues. CDR1 is SGDLS, CDR2 YYNGEE, per germline.

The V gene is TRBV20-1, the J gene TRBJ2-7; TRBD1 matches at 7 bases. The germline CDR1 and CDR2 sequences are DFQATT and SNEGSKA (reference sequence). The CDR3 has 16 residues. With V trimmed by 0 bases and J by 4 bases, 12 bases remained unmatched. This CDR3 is CSARDSGQLPAYEQYF. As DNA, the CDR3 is TGCAGTGCTAGAGACTCGGGACAGCTCCCCGCTTACGAGCAGTACTTC.

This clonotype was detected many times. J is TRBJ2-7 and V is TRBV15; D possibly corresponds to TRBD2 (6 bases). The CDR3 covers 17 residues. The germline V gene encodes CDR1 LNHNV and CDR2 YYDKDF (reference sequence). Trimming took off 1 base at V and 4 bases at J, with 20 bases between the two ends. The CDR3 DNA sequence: TGTGCCACCAGCAGAGTTGGGGCGGGTATTGGGGGGTACGAGCAGTACTTC. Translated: CATSRVGAGIGGYEQYF.

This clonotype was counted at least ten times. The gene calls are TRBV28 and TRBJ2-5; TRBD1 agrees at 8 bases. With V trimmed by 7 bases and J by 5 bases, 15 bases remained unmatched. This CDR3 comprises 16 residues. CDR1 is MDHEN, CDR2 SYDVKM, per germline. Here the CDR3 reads CASTLVAGGRGETQYF. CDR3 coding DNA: TGTGCCAGCACCCTCGTCGCAGGGGGCAGGGGGGAGACCCAGTACTTC.

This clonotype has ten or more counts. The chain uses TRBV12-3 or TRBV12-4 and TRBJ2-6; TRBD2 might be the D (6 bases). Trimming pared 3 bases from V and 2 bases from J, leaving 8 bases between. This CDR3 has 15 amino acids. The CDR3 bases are TGTGCCAGCAGTTTTGGAGGGACTGGGGCCAACGTCCTGACTTTC. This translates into CASSFGGTGANVLTF.

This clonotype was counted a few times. The CDR3 reads CASSDLAGTGQYF. In DNA, the CDR3 is TGCGCCAGCAGTGACCTCGCAGGGACGGGGCAGTACTTC. This rearrangement joins TRBV10-2 to TRBJ2-7, with D possibly being TRBD1 or TRBD2 (5 bases each). V was pared by 3 bases and J by 9 bases, with 15 bases between. The V gene's germline CDR1 is WSHSY and CDR2 SAAADI. This CDR3 region has 13 residues.

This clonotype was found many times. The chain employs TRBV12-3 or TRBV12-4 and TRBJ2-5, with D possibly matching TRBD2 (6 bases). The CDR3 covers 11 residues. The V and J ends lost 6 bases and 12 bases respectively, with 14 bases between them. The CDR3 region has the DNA TGTGCCAGCAGAGGGGACTGGCTTGAGTACTTC. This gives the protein CASRGDWLEYF.

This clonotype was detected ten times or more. As DNA, the CDR3 is TGCGCCAGCAGCTTGGACGGGACACCGAGTTCGGGAAACACCATATATTTT. Its translation is CASSLDGTPSSGNTIYF. V gene TRBV5-1 combines with J gene TRBJ1-3; D might be TRBD1 (6 bases). CDR1 and CDR2 (germline): SGHRS, YFSETQ. Trimming took off 0 bases at V and 4 bases at J, with 17 bases between the two ends. The CDR3 length is 17 residues.